This TCR beta chain was found in a study of cytotoxic CD8 clonotypes in ibrutinib-treated CLL. Study-wide background: Following a median about eleven months of treatment, with a range of 6 to 36, response samples were taken.

General study points: Baseline values of clonality outstripped age-matched healthy donors and followed circulating CD8+ T-cell counts.

The germline CDR1 and CDR2 sequences are ENHRY and SYGVKD. The CDR3 is made up of 14 amino acids. The J segment lost 8 bases and the V segment lost 6 bases, leaving 4 bases of the junction unmatched. Remarks on this clone: Its antigen is not identified.

Libraries were prepared by immunoSEQ multiplex PCR; TCRdb keeps only in-frame clonotypes and omits some of them. The sample has about 28,000 clones, 62% seen once; the top ten hold 14%. The V gene is TRBV10-3, the J gene TRBJ2-1; 13 bases agree with TRBD2. This specimen consisted of PBMCs, obtained before ibrutinib treatment. The source is a human donor with chronic lymphocytic leukemia. The CDR3 region has the DNA TGTGCCATCAGCGGGACTAGCGGGACCCATGAGCAGTTCTTC. Translation gives CAISGTSGTHEQFF.